The next 17 T cell receptor beta chains were all read from a single sample in a study of T cell responses to AZD1222 COVID-19 vaccine. Sequencing was performed with immunoSEQ multiplex PCR; in TCRdb, only in-frame clones are kept and a portion is missing. The table shows 100,000 to 130,000 clones, with about 90% occurring only once. The input for sequencing was peripheral blood, taken 28 days after the second AZD1222 dose. These receptors originate from an adult who received the AZD1222 COVID-19 vaccine.

V usage is TRBV2 and J usage is TRBJ1-5, with TRBD1 matching 9 bases. J was trimmed by 1 base and V by 6 bases; bases with no gene match: 4. This CDR3 has 15 residues. Germline lookup yields CDR1 SNHLY and CDR2 FYNNEI. CDR3 nucleotides: TGTGCCAGCAGAGGGGACAGGGCGAGCAATCAGCCCCAGCATTTT. This encodes CASRGDRASNQPQHF.

The chain joins TRBV19 to TRBJ2-5; a weak D match, TRBD1 (6 bases). Germline-derived CDR1 and CDR2 are LNHDA and SQIVND (reference sequence). This CDR3 is 16 amino acids long. V shed 7 bases and J shed 1 base, with 19 bases lying between them. The CDR3 sequence is CASKGTGSGGQETQYF. CDR3 in DNA: TGTGCCAGTAAGGGAACAGGGAGTGGGGGCCAAGAGACCCAGTACTTC.

The CDR3 DNA reads as TGCGCCAGCAGCTTGGGGTTCCAACAAGAGACCCAGTACTTC. It yields the protein CASSLGFQQETQYF. V gene TRBV5-1 combines with J gene TRBJ2-5; D gene unclear. V was clipped by 0 bases and J by 2 bases, with 8 bases between them. CDR1 and CDR2 from the germline V gene are SGHRS and YFSETQ. The CDR3 is 14 amino acids. Full variable domain (outside the CDR3, taken from reference TRBV5-1 and TRBJ2-5): KAGVTQTPRYLIKTRGQQVTLSCSPISGHRSVSWYQQTPGQGLQFLFEYFSETQRNKGNFPGRFSGRQFSNSRSEMNVSTLELGDSALYLCASSLGFQQETQYFGPGTRLLVL.

The count of this clone is one. V gene TRBV30 combines with J gene TRBJ2-1; possibly TRBD1 or TRBD2 for D (5 bases each). This CDR3 is built from 12 residues. The V end lost 1 base, the J end lost 8 bases, and 9 bases lay between the germline ends. Germline lookup yields CDR1 GTSNPN and CDR2 SVGIG (reference sequence). The CDR3 DNA follows: TGTGCCTGGAGTGGATTGGGGGATGAGCAGTTCTTC. Its protein is CAWSGLGDEQFF.

The gene calls are TRBV19 and TRBJ2-2; no firm D call. This CDR3 is built from 15 residues. The germline V and J ends were trimmed by 3 bases and 1 base, with 9 bases remaining between them. Germline V gives CDR1 LNHDA, CDR2 SQIVND (reference sequence). DNA of the CDR3: TGTGCCAGTAGTATCGGCCAGAAGAACACCGGGGAGCTGTTTTTT. It is translated as CASSIGQKNTGELFF.

The gene calls are TRBV11-1 and TRBJ2-7; 7 bases align to TRBD1. CDR3 length: 14 residues. The germline CDR1 and CDR2 sequences are SGHAT and FQDESV (reference sequence). The V gene end was trimmed by 1 base and the J gene end by 2 bases; junction bases not matched to a gene: 2. The CDR3 coding sequence is TGTGCCAGCAGCTTAGGACAGGGAGCCTACGAGCAGTACTTC. It yields the protein CASSLGQGAYEQYF.

This clone showed up just once. This rearrangement joins TRBV9 to TRBJ1-5; maybe TRBD1 (5 bases). CDR3 length: 15 residues. The V gene's germline CDR1 is SGDLS and CDR2 YYNGEE. V was pared by 4 bases and J by 11 bases, with 22 bases between. The CDR3 DNA sequence: TGTGCCAGCAGCCCTGATCCATCCCCCTCCAGGGCCCAGCATTTT. It codes for CASSPDPSPSRAQHF.

This sequence joins TRBV4-1 and TRBJ1-1; tentative D call: TRBD1 (5 bases). CDR1 is MGHRA and CDR2 is YSYEKL in the germline V gene. The CDR3 is 13 amino acids. Between the trimmed V and J ends, which lost 3 bases and 7 bases, there was a span of 12 bases. CDR3 coding DNA: TGCGCCAGCAGCCACCCCGGGGGGATTGAAGCTTTCTTT. As protein: CASSHPGGIEAFF.

The genes are TRBV19 and TRBJ2-1; 10 positions agree with TRBD2. CDR3 length equals 17 residues. CDR1 and CDR2 from the germline V gene are LNHDA and SQIVND (reference sequence). The V gene end was trimmed by 2 bases and the J gene end by 7 bases; junction bases not matched to a gene: 11. CDR3 coding DNA: TGTGCCAGTAGTATACCGCCTAGCGGGGGCCAACGTAATGAGCAGTTCTTC. Translated, it gives CASSIPPSGGQRNEQFF. Together with reference TRBV19 and TRBJ2-1, the CDR3 gives the full variable domain: DGGITQSPKYLFRKEGQNVTLSCEQNLNHDAMYWYRQDPGQGLRLIYYSQIVNDFQKGDIAEGYSVSREKKESFPLTVTSAQKNPTAFYLCASSIPPSGGQRNEQFFGPGTRLTVL.

V and J are TRBV18 and TRBJ1-4, with 9 bases fitting TRBD1. The V and J ends lost 0 bases and 5 bases, in that order; junction bases with no gene match: 16. CDR3 length: 20 amino acids. Germline CDR1 and CDR2: KGHSH and LQKENI. Here the CDR3 DNA reads TGTGCCAGCTCACCACCTTTCCGGGACAGGGCGGCGGAACCCAATGAAAAACTGTTTTTT. Translation: CASSPPFRDRAAEPNEKLFF.

V gene TRBV5-1 combines with J gene TRBJ2-3, with TRBD1 as a possible D gene (5 bases). This CDR3 is built from 15 residues. Germline V gene lookup returns CDR1 SGHRS and CDR2 YFSETQ. Trimming took 4 bases from V and 4 from J, leaving 16 bases between them. The CDR3 region is CASSQGQTRADTQYF. The CDR3 DNA follows: TGCGCCAGCAGCCAAGGACAAACTCGGGCAGATACGCAGTATTTT.

The chain combines TRBV7-2 with TRBJ2-2; possibly TRBD2 for D (5 bases). The germline V and J ends were trimmed by 3 bases and 7 bases, with 21 bases remaining between them. The CDR3 totals 17 residues. Germline assignment: CDR1 SGHTA and CDR2 FQGNSA. DNA of the CDR3: TGTGCCAGCAGCTTTATAACCCGGACGTATCGGGGCGGGGAGCTGTTTTTT. Translation gives CASSFITRTYRGGELFF.

This clone appeared once. This chain uses TRBV7-2 with TRBJ2-3; D is possibly TRBD1 (7 bases). Trimming shortened V by 0 bases and J by 2 bases, and 15 bases separated the two germline ends. From germline, CDR1 is SGHTA and CDR2 FQGNSA. CDR3 length: 17 amino acids. CDR3 protein: CASSLAQGGKVTDTQYF. CDR3 nucleotide sequence: TGTGCCAGCAGCTTAGCGCAGGGGGGCAAAGTCACAGATACGCAGTATTTT.

The chain employs TRBV11-2 and TRBJ2-1; tentatively, D is TRBD2 (5 bases). With 0 bases removed from V and 6 bases from J, the gap between germline ends came to 15 bases. The CDR3 runs 16 residues. CDR1 SGHAT and CDR2 FQNNGV come from the germline V gene. The CDR3 sequence is CASSLEHLLGGNEQFF. The DNA for the CDR3 is TGTGCCAGCAGCTTAGAGCACCTACTAGGAGGCAATGAGCAGTTCTTC.

The chain joins TRBV7-2 to TRBJ2-7; no clear D gene. This CDR3 region has 13 residues. Trimming left V 5 bases short and J 2 bases short, with 10 bases between. Looked up from germline, CDR1 is SGHTA and CDR2 is FQGNSA. This CDR3 is CASSPIVTYEQYF. The CDR3 DNA follows: TGTGCCAGCAGCCCCATCGTGACCTACGAGCAGTACTTC.

The rearrangement joins TRBV5-6 to TRBJ1-1; D remains ambiguous. The germline V gene encodes CDR1 SGHDT and CDR2 YYEEEE. Trimming removed 0 bases from V and 0 bases from J, with 6 bases in between. The CDR3 length is 14 residues. The CDR3 is CASSLGPLNTEAFF. As DNA, the CDR3 is TGTGCCAGCAGCTTGGGACCTTTGAACACTGAAGCTTTCTTT.

The CDR3 nucleotides are TGTGCCAGCAGCTCGAGCGGGGGCTTGACAGATACGCAGTATTTT. It yields the protein CASSSSGGLTDTQYF. The chain couples TRBV7-9 to TRBJ2-3; TRBD2 matches at 8 bases. Germline CDR1 is SEHNR and CDR2 is FQNEAQ (reference sequence). The length of the CDR3 is 15 residues. Germline trimming cut 4 bases from V and 3 bases from J; bases unmatched to any gene: 6. Based on the CDR3 plus reference TRBV7-9 and TRBJ2-3, the full variable domain is DTGVSQNPRHKITKRGQNVTFRCDPISEHNRLYWYRQTLGQGPEFLTYFQNEAQLEKSRLLSDRFSAERPKGSFSTLEIQRTEQGDSAMYLCASSSSGGLTDTQYFGPGTRLTVL.